The 14 T cell receptor beta chains in this list originate from one sample, sequenced in a study of blood T cells in healthy people across ages (dated by TCRdb to between 2015 and 2016). Libraries were built with 5' RACE. Sequencing instrument: Illumina HiSeq 2500. A second PCR of roughly 6 to 12 cycles was run with a J-beta primer mix and a sample-barcoded 5' primer. TCRdb trimmed public reads at Q25 via fastp, called clones via MiXCR and kept in-frame beta chains. Entries are consolidated by CDR3 protein sequence, retaining the most common genes and DNA. This sample is represented by 540,000 or so distinct CDR3 sequences; 27% of them were singletons. The ten largest clones capture less than 20% of the sample. Sequencing used blood. Source of these receptors: a woman between 70 and 85 years old in good health.

DNA for the CDR3: TGTGCCAGCAGTTCATCTTGGGGCTCGGCCTACAATGAGCAGTTCTTC. Protein product: CASSSSWGSAYNEQFF. The chain recombines TRBV7-2 with TRBJ2-1, with a weak D call TRBD1 (5 bases). The CDR3 extends over 16 amino acids. Per germline, CDR1 SGHTA and CDR2 FQGNSA. V lost 6 bases to trimming and J lost 2 bases, with 17 bases between them. Supplemented by reference TRBV7-2 and TRBJ2-1, the full variable domain reads GAGVSQSPSNKVTEKGKDVELRCDPISGHTALYWYRQSLGQGLEFLIYFQGNSAPDKSGLPSDRFSAERTGGSVSTLTIQRTQQEDSAVYLCASSSSWGSAYNEQFFGPGTRLTVL.

This clonotype was counted only a few times. The V call is TRBV29-1, the J call TRBJ2-5, with D possibly being TRBD1 or TRBD2 (5 bases each). Trimming stripped 1 base from V and 2 bases from J, with 20 bases between. This CDR3 has 17 residues. The germline V gene encodes CDR1 SQVTM and CDR2 ANQGSEA. The CDR3 nucleotides are TGCAGCGTTGAAGCCCTAGAGGGGCCCTCTCCTCAAGAGACCCAGTACTTC. It codes for CSVEALEGPSPQETQYF.

This clonotype came up a few times. The V and J genes are TRBV7-2 and TRBJ2-4, with 8 bases aligning to TRBD2. The CDR3 runs to 14 residues. The ends lost 5 bases at V and 5 bases at J; junction bases unmatched: 5. Germline V lookup: CDR1 SGHTA, CDR2 FQGNSA. The CDR3 DNA follows: TGTGCCAGCAGCATAAGCGGGGGAGAAAACATTCAGTACTTC. Protein: CASSISGGENIQYF.

This clonotype has a handful of counts. One end of the junction does not line up with germline, which may come from a read error. The gene calls are TRBV9 and TRBJ1-2; D is uncertain. The germline V gene has CDR1 SGDLS and CDR2 YYNGEE. The CDR3 sequence is 14 residues long. The CDR3 sequence: CAGSSPGDGYGYTF. CDR3 DNA: TGTGCCGGCAGCTCACCGGGAGACGGCTATGGCTACACCTTC.

This clonotype was found a few times. The genes are TRBV4-3 and TRBJ1-6, with D hard to call. This CDR3 has 14 residues. Trimming took off 0 bases at V and 7 bases at J, with 7 bases between the two ends. In germline, CDR1 is LGHNA, CDR2 YSLEER. The CDR3 loop reads CASSQEFINSPLHF. The CDR3 DNA sequence: TGCGCCAGCAGCCAAGAGTTCATCAATTCACCCCTCCACTTT.

There are a few counts of this clonotype. V is TRBV7-6 and J is TRBJ2-2; D uncertain. V lost 3 bases and J 6 bases, leaving 5 bases between the germline ends. From germline, CDR1 is SGHVS and CDR2 FNYEAQ. CDR3 length: 12 residues. The chain's CDR3 is CASSFKAGELFF. The CDR3 DNA sequence: TGTGCCAGCAGCTTTAAGGCCGGGGAGCTGTTTTTT.

J is TRBJ2-3 and V is TRBV7-2; no clear D gene. The ends were cut back, 1 base at V and 2 bases at J, with 10 bases in the middle. Germline-derived CDR1 and CDR2 are SGHTA and FQGNSA. The CDR3 consists of 15 residues. The CDR3 bases are TGTGCCAGCAGCTTAGTTCGGGCCTTCACAGATACGCAGTATTTT. Amino acid sequence: CASSLVRAFTDTQYF. The full variable domain, in which reference TRBV7-2 and TRBJ2-3 provide the parts outside the CDR3, is GAGVSQSPSNKVTEKGKDVELRCDPISGHTALYWYRQSLGQGLEFLIYFQGNSAPDKSGLPSDRFSAERTGGSVSTLTIQRTQQEDSAVYLCASSLVRAFTDTQYFGPGTRLTVL.

Turning to this clonotype: The junction departs from germline at one end; a sequencing error may be responsible. The V and J genes are TRBV7-9 and TRBJ1-1; D is perhaps TRBD1 (6 bases). The CDR3 is made up of 14 amino acids. Germline values: CDR1 SEHNR, CDR2 FQNEAQ (reference sequence). CDR3 region: CASRLGGGGTEAFF. CDR3 nucleotides: TGTGCCAGCCGCTTAGGGGGAGGGGGCACTGAAGCTTTCTTT. The variable domain in full, completed from reference TRBV7-9 and TRBJ1-1, reads DTGVSQNPRHKITKRGQNVTFRCDPISEHNRLYWYRQTLGQGPEFLTYFQNEAQLEKSRLLSDRFSAERPKGSFSTLEIQRTEQGDSAMYLCASRLGGGGTEAFFGQGTRLTVV.

This clonotype was seen only a few times. This chain uses TRBV2 with TRBJ2-7, with TRBD2 identical over 7 bases. The CDR3 spans 15 residues. V lost 6 bases, J lost 3 bases, and 11 bases stayed unmatched. Germline loops: CDR1 SNHLY, CDR2 FYNNEI. The CDR3 coding sequence is TGTGCCAGCAGCGAGGGGAGGGTCCCCCTCTACGAGCAGTACTTC. It codes for CASSEGRVPLYEQYF.

In its sample, this clonotype was seen a few times. The rearrangement joins TRBV10-3 to TRBJ1-4, with 8 positions matching TRBD1. The V segment lost 4 bases and the J segment 6 bases; nucleotides outside the gene matches: 4. CDR1 ENHRY and CDR2 SYGVKD come from the germline V gene. CDR3 length equals 14 residues. CDR3 protein: CAISGQGRDEKLFF. The CDR3 bases are TGTGCCATCAGTGGACAGGGGCGGGATGAAAAACTGTTTTTT.

This clonotype was recorded many times. The chain links TRBV12-3 or TRBV12-4 to TRBJ2-5; D is uncertain. There are 14 residues in the CDR3. The V end lost 5 bases, the J end lost 0 bases, and 10 bases lay between the germline ends. The CDR3 bases are TGTGCCAGCAGTCCCGGACGGAACCAAGAGACCCAGTACTTC. It encodes CASSPGRNQETQYF.

The V gene is TRBV6-2 or TRBV6-3, the J gene TRBJ2-2; 9 bases line up with TRBD2. Per germline, CDR1 MNHEY and CDR2 SVGEGT. The junction had 9 bases not matched to a gene; V was cut back by 7 bases and J by 9 bases. The CDR3 totals 14 residues. This chain's CDR3 is CASNPAGGNRELFF. CDR3 DNA sequence: TGTGCCAGCAACCCAGCGGGGGGCAACAGGGAGCTGTTTTTT.

This sequence joins TRBV3-1 and TRBJ2-3; 8 bases fit TRBD2. The trim removed 4 bases at V and 1 base at J, leaving 7 bases unmatched. Per the germline V gene, CDR1 is LGHDT and CDR2 is YNNKEL (reference sequence). The CDR3 has 16 amino acids. The DNA for the CDR3 is TGTGCCAGCAGCCCCCGGACTAGCCTTCGCACAGATACGCAGTATTTT. This gives the protein CASSPRTSLRTDTQYF.

This chain joins TRBV7-2 and TRBJ2-3; TRBD2 matches 12 bases. Looked up from germline, CDR1 is SGHTA and CDR2 is FQGNSA. Losses at the gene ends were 5 bases for V and 9 bases for J; bases not matched to a gene: 9. The CDR3 extends over 15 amino acids. This CDR3 is CASSPRLAGAGTQYF. In DNA, the CDR3 is TGTGCCAGCAGCCCTAGACTAGCGGGGGCAGGGACGCAGTATTTT.